The rows below give T cell receptor beta chains drawn from one sample of a study of chemoradiotherapy in HPV16-positive cancers. Assay: immunoSEQ multiplex PCR; the TCRdb copy retains only in-frame clones and omits some. Found here are under 35,000 clones, about 94% of them singletons; the top ten hold roughly 17%. Sequenced material: blood, taken from a patient who underwent chemoradiotherapy. Receptors originate from a human donor with HPV-associated anogenital cancer. The CDR3 runs from the conserved cysteine through the conserved F or W. D genes are given only for firm matches. Only part of the rows carry a size: once, few, many, or a class if the clone is expanded.

TRBV7-2	once	TRBD1	TRBJ1-3	CASRAGGSGNTIYF	TGTGCCAGCAGGGCAGGGGGCTCTGGAAACACCATATATTTT
TRBV11-1	.	.	TRBJ2-1	CASSQADSYNEQFF	TGTGCCAGCAGTCAAGCGGACTCCTACAATGAGCAGTTCTTC
TRBV28	.	.	TRBJ1-2	CASSTLRRDLYGYTF	TGTGCCAGCAGTACCCTCAGACGGGACCTGTATGGCTACACCTTC
TRBV7-3	once	TRBD2	TRBJ2-3	CASSLDGRAGDTQYF	TGTGCCAGCAGCTTAGACGGGAGGGCCGGAGATACGCAGTATTTT
TRBV10-3	.	.	TRBJ1-3	CAISPYLAGGNTIYF	TGTGCCATCAGTCCCTACCTTGCGGGAGGAAACACCATATATTTT
TRBV5-4	.	.	TRBJ1-3	CASSLGGTSLHSGNTIYF	TGTGCCAGCAGCTTGGGGGGTACCTCGTTGCACTCTGGAAACACCATATATTTT
TRBV11-2	.	TRBD1	TRBJ1-1	CASSLGGQAAGTEAFF	TGTGCCAGCAGCTTAGGGGGACAGGCCGCTGGAACTGAAGCTTTCTTT
TRBV19	.	TRBD1	TRBJ2-7	CASSSLGTGASEQYF	TGTGCCAGTAGTTCCTTGGGGACAGGGGCGTCTGAGCAGTACTTC
TRBV27	.	.	TRBJ2-7	CASSLGLSYEQYF	TGTGCCAGCAGTTTAGGGCTCTCCTACGAGCAGTACTTC
TRBV9	.	.	TRBJ2-2	CASSVGAVEGLSSGELFF	TGTGCCAGCAGCGTAGGAGCGGTTGAGGGTTTGAGCTCGGGGGAGCTGTTTTTT
TRBV6-6	.	TRBD2	TRBJ2-5	CASSYPGTSGTTTQYF	TGTGCCAGCAGTTACCCTGGGACTAGCGGGACTACGACCCAGTACTTC
TRBV7-8	.	.	TRBJ1-5	CASSSYRGVLSAINQPQHF	TGTGCCAGCAGTTCCTACCGGGGCGTTTTGTCGGCGATCAATCAGCCCCAGCATTTT
TRBV6-1	.	TRBD2	TRBJ2-7	CASSEASSGRGEQYF	TGTGCCAGCAGTGAAGCCTCTAGCGGGAGGGGAGAGCAGTACTTC
TRBV4-2	.	.	TRBJ1-5	CASSQDLSRRGQPQHF	TGTGCCAGCAGCCAAGATCTTAGCAGGAGAGGTCAGCCCCAGCATTTT
TRBV6-5	.	TRBD1	TRBJ1-1	CAATGDGAEAFF	TGTGCTGCCACAGGGGATGGGGCTGAAGCTTTCTTT
TRBV29-1	.	TRBD1	TRBJ1-2	CSVEGGQEPYGYTF	TGCAGCGTTGAAGGAGGACAGGAACCCTATGGCTACACCTTC
TRBV5-1	once	TRBD2	TRBJ2-7	CASSLVAWKLAGEAYEQYF	TGCGCCAGCAGCTTGGTAGCCTGGAAACTAGCGGGAGAAGCCTACGAGCAGTACTTC
TRBV13	.	TRBD1	TRBJ1-1	CASSSVPGQGSNTEAFF	TGTGCCAGCAGCTCAGTCCCGGGACAGGGTTCGAACACTGAAGCTTTCTTT
TRBV11-3	.	.	TRBJ2-3	CASSFQGTDTQYF	TGTGCCAGCAGCTTTCAGGGCACAGATACGCAGTATTTT
TRBV27	.	.	TRBJ2-7	CASSPRLGLSYEQYF	TGTGCCAGCAGTCCCCGACTGGGGCTGTCCTACGAGCAGTACTTC
TRBV19	.	TRBD1	TRBJ1-1	CASSTGQGGNTEAFF	TGTGCCAGTAGTACTGGACAGGGGGGAAACACTGAAGCTTTCTTT
TRBV4-2	once	.	TRBJ1-2	CASSTRDGPLYGYTF	TGTGCCAGCAGCACTCGGGACGGCCCGCTCTATGGCTACACCTTC
TRBV15	.	TRBD2	TRBJ2-7	CATSRDPLASGREYEQYF	TGTGCCACCAGCAGAGACCCTTTGGCTAGCGGGAGGGAGTACGAGCAGTACTTC
TRBV19	.	.	TRBJ1-3	CASSIEGSSSSGNTIYF	TGTGCCAGTAGTATAGAGGGCAGCTCGAGCTCTGGAAACACCATATATTTT
TRBV21-1	.	.	TRBJ1-1	CASSKGASGRGGNTEAFF	TGTGCCAGCAGCAAAGGAGCTTCCGGGCGGGGAGGAAACACTGAAGCTTTCTTT
TRBV2	.	.	TRBJ1-1	CASSVGQTEPNTEAFF	TGTGCCAGCAGTGTTGGACAGACTGAGCCGAACACTGAAGCTTTCTTT
TRBV19	once	.	TRBJ1-5	CASSIGTVNQPQHF	TGTGCCAGTAGTATCGGGACGGTCAATCAGCCCCAGCATTTT
TRBV9	.	TRBD1	TRBJ1-6	CASSAGGRNSPLHF	TGTGCCAGCAGCGCAGGGGGCAGGAATTCACCCCTCCACTTT
TRBV28	.	TRBD2	TRBJ2-7	CASVTGLKHEQYF	TGTGCCAGTGTAACGGGACTAAAACACGAGCAGTACTTC
TRBV11-2	.	.	TRBJ2-4	CASSLTPGLVKNIQYF	TGTGCCAGCAGCCTGACACCTGGTTTGGTCAAAAACATTCAGTACTTC
TRBV7-2	.	TRBD1	TRBJ1-2	CASSLATGMGYTF	TGTGCCAGCAGCTTAGCGACAGGGATGGGCTACACCTTC
TRBV28	.	.	TRBJ2-3	CASKLGGSPYTQYF	TGTGCCAGCAAATTAGGAGGGAGTCCATATACGCAGTATTTT
TRBV7-2	.	TRBD1	TRBJ1-6	CASSLAGGLSPLHF	TGTGCCAGCAGCTTAGCAGGGGGCCTCTCACCCCTCCACTTT
TRBV12-5	.	.	TRBJ1-1	CASGIQGNTEAFF	TGTGCTAGTGGTATACAGGGGAACACTGAAGCTTTCTTT
TRBV4-3	once	.	TRBJ1-2	CASSQTPGVGYGYTF	TGCGCCAGCAGCCAAACCCCCGGGGTTGGGTATGGCTACACCTTC
TRBV28	.	TRBD1	TRBJ1-5	CASSSGTGASRNQPQHF	TGTGCCAGCAGTTCCGGGACAGGGGCCAGCCGGAATCAGCCCCAGCATTTT
TRBV28	.	.	TRBJ1-1	CASNSRGTPHTEAFF	TGTGCCAGCAATTCTAGGGGGACGCCTCACACTGAAGCTTTCTTT
TRBV7-2	.	TRBD2	TRBJ2-5	CATGTRSETQYF	TGTGCCACCGGGACTAGGTCGGAGACCCAGTACTTC
TRBV11-1	.	.	TRBJ2-1	CASSLSVIAELNEQFF	TGTGCCAGCAGCTTATCGGTAATAGCGGAATTAAATGAGCAGTTCTTC
TRBV7-2	.	.	TRBJ1-2	CASSLGGSNYGYTF	TGTGCCAGCAGCTTAGGTGGGAGTAACTATGGCTACACCTTC
TRBV10-3	.	.	TRBJ1-4	CAISSRGDGEKLFF	TGTGCCATCAGTTCCAGGGGCGACGGAGAAAAACTGTTTTTT
TRBV4-3	.	TRBD1	TRBJ1-1	CASSLLGQGRGAFF	TGCGCCAGCAGCCTCCTTGGACAGGGTAGAGGAGCTTTCTTT
TRBV5-4	.	.	TRBJ1-1	CASSREHGDTEAFF	TGTGCCAGCAGCCGCGAACACGGGGACACTGAAGCTTTCTTT
TRBV6-5	once	TRBD1	TRBJ2-2	CASRNRGSTGELFF	TGTGCCAGCAGGAACAGGGGAAGCACCGGGGAGCTGTTTTTT
TRBV7-3	once	TRBD1	TRBJ2-7	CASSRGQRMDYEQYF	TGTGCCAGCAGCCGGGGACAGCGGATGGACTACGAGCAGTACTTC
TRBV18	.	.	TRBJ2-7	CASSPRPGASDYEQYF	TGTGCCAGCTCACCACGTCCGGGGGCGTCGGACTACGAGCAGTACTTC
TRBV5-1	.	.	TRBJ1-6	CASSPQQPNSPLHF	TGCGCCAGCAGTCCGCAACAACCAAATTCACCCCTCCACTTT
TRBV4-2	.	.	TRBJ2-5	CASSQGVIPPQETQYF	TGTGCCAGCAGCCAAGGAGTCATCCCTCCTCAAGAGACCCAGTACTTC
TRBV4-3	.	.	TRBJ1-2	CASSQGLVGNYGYTF	TGCGCCAGCAGCCAAGGATTAGTGGGGAACTATGGCTACACCTTC
TRBV27	.	.	TRBJ1-4	CASSPGDRSNEKLFF	TGTGCCAGCAGTCCGGGGGATCGGTCTAATGAAAAACTGTTTTTT
TRBV28	.	TRBD2	TRBJ2-1	CASRPGTSGWNEQFF	TGTGCCAGCAGACCCGGGACTAGCGGCTGGAATGAGCAGTTCTTC